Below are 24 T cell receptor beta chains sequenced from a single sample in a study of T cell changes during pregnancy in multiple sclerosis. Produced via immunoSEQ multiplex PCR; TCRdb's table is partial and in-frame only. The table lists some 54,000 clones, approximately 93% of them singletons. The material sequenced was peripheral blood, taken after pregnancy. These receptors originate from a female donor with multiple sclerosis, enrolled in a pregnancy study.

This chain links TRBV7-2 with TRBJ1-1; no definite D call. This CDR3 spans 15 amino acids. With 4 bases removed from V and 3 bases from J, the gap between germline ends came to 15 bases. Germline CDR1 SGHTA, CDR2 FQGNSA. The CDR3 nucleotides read TGTGCCAGCAGCTCCGCTATGACGGGATACACTGAAGCTTTCTTT. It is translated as CASSSAMTGYTEAFF.

The CDR3: CASSPSRAGANVLTF. CDR3 DNA sequence: TGTGCCAGCAGCCCATCTCGGGCTGGGGCCAACGTCCTGACTTTC. V usage is TRBV11-3 and J usage is TRBJ2-6, with D unclear. The germline gives CDR1 SGHNT, CDR2 YENEEA. CDR3 length: 15 residues. Deletions cut 5 bases from V and 2 bases from J, with 10 bases between.

The CDR3: CASSIEGGIAGELFF. CDR3 nucleotides: TGTGCCAGTAGTATAGAAGGGGGAATCGCCGGGGAGCTGTTTTTT. The chain uses TRBV19 and TRBJ2-2; a possible D gene is TRBD1 (6 bases). The CDR3 extends over 15 amino acids. Deletions cut 0 bases from V and 6 bases from J, with 11 bases between. Germline CDR1 and CDR2: LNHDA and SQIVND (reference sequence).

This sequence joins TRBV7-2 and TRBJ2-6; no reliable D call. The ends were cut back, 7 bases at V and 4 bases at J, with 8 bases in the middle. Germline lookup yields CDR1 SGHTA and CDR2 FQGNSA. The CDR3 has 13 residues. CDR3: CASTLRGANVLTF. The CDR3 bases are TGTGCCAGCACTCTCCGGGGGGCCAACGTCCTGACTTTC.

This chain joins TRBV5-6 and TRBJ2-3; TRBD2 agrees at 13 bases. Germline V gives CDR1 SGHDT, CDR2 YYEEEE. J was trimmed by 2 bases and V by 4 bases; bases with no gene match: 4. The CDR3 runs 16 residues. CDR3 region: CASSGGTSGNTDTQYF. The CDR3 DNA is TGTGCCAGCAGCGGCGGGACTAGCGGGAACACAGATACGCAGTATTTT. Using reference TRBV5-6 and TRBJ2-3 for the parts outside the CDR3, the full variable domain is DAGVTQSPTHLIKTRGQQVTLRCSPKSGHDTVSWYQQALGQGPQFIFQYYEEEERQRGNFPDRFSGHQFPNYSSELNVNALLLGDSALYLCASSGGTSGNTDTQYFGPGTRLTVL.

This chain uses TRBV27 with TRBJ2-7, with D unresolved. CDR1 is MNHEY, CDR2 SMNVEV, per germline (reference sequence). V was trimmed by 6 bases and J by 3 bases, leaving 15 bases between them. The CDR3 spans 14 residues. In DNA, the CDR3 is TGTGCCAGCAGCCCCCGATCCAGTTTCTACGAGCAGTACTTC. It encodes CASSPRSSFYEQYF.

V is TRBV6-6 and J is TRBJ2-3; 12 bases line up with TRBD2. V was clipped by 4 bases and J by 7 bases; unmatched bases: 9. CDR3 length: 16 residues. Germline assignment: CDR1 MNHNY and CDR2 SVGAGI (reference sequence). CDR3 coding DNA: TGTGCCAGCAGTTTTCCGACTAGCGGGAGACAACATACGCAGTATTTT. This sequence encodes CASSFPTSGRQHTQYF.

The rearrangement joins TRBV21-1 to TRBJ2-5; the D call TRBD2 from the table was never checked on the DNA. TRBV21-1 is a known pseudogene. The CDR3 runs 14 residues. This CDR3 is CASSKACPEETQYF. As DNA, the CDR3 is TGTGCCAGCAGCAAAGCTTGCCCCGAGGAGACCCAGTACTTC.

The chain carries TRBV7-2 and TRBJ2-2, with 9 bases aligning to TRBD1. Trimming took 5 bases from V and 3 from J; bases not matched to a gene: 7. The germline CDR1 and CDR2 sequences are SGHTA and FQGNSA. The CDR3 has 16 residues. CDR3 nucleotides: TGTGCCAGCAGCCCCCAGGGACAGGGATACACCGGGGAGCTGTTTTTT. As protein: CASSPQGQGYTGELFF.

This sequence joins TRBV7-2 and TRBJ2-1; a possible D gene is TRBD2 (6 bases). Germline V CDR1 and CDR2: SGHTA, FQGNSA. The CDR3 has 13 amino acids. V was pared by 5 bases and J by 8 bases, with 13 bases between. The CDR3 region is CASSQPKRDEQFF. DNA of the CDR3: TGTGCCAGCAGCCAACCAAAGCGGGATGAGCAGTTCTTC.

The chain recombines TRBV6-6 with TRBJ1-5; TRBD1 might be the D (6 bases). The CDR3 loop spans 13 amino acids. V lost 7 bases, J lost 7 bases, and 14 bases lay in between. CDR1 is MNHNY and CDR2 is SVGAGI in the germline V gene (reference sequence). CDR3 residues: CASKGGAGQPQHF. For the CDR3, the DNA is TGTGCCAGCAAGGGGGGGGCCGGCCAGCCCCAGCATTTT.

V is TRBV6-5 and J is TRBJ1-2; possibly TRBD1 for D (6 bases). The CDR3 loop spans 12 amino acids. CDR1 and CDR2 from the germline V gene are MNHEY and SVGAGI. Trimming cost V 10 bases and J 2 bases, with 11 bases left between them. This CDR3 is CATFRGNYGYTF. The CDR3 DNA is TGTGCCACCTTCAGGGGAAACTATGGCTACACCTTC.

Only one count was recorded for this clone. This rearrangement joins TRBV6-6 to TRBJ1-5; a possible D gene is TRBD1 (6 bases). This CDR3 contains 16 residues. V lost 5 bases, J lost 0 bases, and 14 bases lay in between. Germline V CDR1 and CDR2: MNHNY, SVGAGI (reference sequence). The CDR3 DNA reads TGTGCCAGCAGTCCAGGGGTGAGGCTTAGCAATCAGCCCCAGCATTTT. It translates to CASSPGVRLSNQPQHF.

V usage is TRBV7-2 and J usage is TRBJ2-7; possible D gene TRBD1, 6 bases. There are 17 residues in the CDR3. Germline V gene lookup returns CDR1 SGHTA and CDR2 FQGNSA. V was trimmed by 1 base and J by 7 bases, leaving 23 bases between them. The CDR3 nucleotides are TGTGCCAGCAGCTTAGAAGGCTACAGGGAGATCCCCCGGGAGCAGTACTTC. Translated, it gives CASSLEGYREIPREQYF.

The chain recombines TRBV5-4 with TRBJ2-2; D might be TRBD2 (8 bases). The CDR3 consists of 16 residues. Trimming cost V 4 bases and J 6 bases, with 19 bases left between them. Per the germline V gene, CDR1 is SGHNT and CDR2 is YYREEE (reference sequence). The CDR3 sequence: CASSRGGRGESGELFF. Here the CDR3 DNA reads TGTGCCAGCAGCCGGGGGGGCAGGGGGGAATCCGGGGAGCTGTTTTTT.

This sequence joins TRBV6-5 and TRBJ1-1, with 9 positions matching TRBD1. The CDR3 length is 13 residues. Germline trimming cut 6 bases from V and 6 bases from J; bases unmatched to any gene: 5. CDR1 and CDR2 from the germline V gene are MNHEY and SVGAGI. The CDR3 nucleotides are TGTGCCAGCAGACTACAGGGGGCTGCTGAAGCTTTCTTT. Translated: CASRLQGAAEAFF.

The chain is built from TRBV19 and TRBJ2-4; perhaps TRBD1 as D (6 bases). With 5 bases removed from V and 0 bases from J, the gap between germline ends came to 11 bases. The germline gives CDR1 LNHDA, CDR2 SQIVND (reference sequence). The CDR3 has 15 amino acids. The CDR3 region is CASSARDIAKNIQYF. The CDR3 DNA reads TGTGCCAGTAGTGCCCGGGACATAGCCAAAAACATTCAGTACTTC.

The CDR3, as DNA: TGTGCCAGCAGCTTAGGCGGGGGGGGAAACTACGAGCAGTACTTC. Its translation: CASSLGGGGNYEQYF. This rearrangement joins TRBV7-2 to TRBJ2-7; 9 nucleotides agree with TRBD2. V lost 1 base to trimming and J lost 3 bases; unmatched junction nucleotides: 4. From germline, CDR1 is SGHTA and CDR2 FQGNSA. The CDR3 covers 15 residues.

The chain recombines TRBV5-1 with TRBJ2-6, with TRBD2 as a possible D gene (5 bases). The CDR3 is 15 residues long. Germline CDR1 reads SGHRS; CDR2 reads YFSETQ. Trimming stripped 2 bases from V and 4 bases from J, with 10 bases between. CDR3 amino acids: CASSFTSSGANVLTF. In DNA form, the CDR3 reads TGCGCCAGCAGCTTTACTAGTTCCGGGGCCAACGTCCTGACTTTC.

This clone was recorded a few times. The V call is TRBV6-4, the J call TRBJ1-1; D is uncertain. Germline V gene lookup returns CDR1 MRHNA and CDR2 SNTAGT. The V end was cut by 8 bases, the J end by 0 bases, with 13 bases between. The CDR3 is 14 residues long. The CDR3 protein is CASRREGMNTEAFF. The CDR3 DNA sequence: TGTGCCAGCCGACGGGAGGGAATGAACACTGAAGCTTTCTTT.

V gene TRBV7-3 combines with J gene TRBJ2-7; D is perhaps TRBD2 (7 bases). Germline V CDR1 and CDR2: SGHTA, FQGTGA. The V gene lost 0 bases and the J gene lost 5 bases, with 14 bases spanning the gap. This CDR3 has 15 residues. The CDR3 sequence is CASSLTGGALDEQYF. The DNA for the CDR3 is TGTGCCAGCAGCTTAACGGGGGGGGCTTTAGACGAGCAGTACTTC.

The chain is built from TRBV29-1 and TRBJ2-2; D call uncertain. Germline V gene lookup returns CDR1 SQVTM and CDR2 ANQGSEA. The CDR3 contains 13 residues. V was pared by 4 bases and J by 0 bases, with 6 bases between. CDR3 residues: CSVGSTNTGELFF. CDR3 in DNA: TGCAGCGTTGGGAGTACGAACACCGGGGAGCTGTTTTTT.

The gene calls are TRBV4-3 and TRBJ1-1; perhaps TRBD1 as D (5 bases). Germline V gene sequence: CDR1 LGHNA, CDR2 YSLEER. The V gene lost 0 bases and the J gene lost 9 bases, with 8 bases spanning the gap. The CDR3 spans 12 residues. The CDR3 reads CASSQEVGQAFF. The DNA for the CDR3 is TGCGCCAGCAGCCAAGAAGTGGGGCAAGCTTTCTTT.

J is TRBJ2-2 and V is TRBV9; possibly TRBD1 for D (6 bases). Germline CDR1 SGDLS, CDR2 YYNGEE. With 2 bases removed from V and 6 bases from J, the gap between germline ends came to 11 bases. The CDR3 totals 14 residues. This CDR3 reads CASSVLTGSGELFF. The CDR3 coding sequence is TGTGCCAGCAGCGTCTTAACAGGGTCCGGGGAGCTGTTTTTT.